A single sample is the source of the 14 T cell receptor beta chains below, sequenced in a study of identical twins. TCRdb fed the 5' RACE reads into MiXCR, producing one record per CDR3 protein. Among roughly 630,000 distinct CDR3 sequences, 7.1% were seen once, and the ten largest hold less than 2%. The sample also formed part of further work on yellow fever vaccine responses in identical twins.

Sequencing was done on a sample of PBMCs. These receptors came from a woman aged 18-29 years in good health.

This clonotype has only a few counts. The chain has TRBV20-1 and TRBJ2-1; TRBD2 matches at 10 bases. CDR1 and CDR2 from the germline V gene are DFQATT and SNEGSKA (reference sequence). The CDR3 extends over 20 amino acids. V lost 0 bases and J lost 4; bases outside the gene matches: 18. The CDR3 loop reads CSARDRNVGAGLADYNEQFF. CDR3 nucleotides: TGCAGTGCTAGAGATCGAAACGTAGGGGCCGGACTAGCGGATTACAATGAGCAGTTCTTC.

The table lists this clonotype with many counts. The gene calls are TRBV12-3 or TRBV12-4 and TRBJ2-5; D is unclear. Trimming removed 3 bases from V and 7 bases from J, with 12 bases in between. This CDR3 spans 13 amino acids. The CDR3: CASSLRPSGTQYF. The CDR3 DNA sequence: TGTGCCAGCAGTTTGCGACCATCAGGGACCCAGTACTTC.

A few counts support this clonotype. This chain links TRBV20-1 with TRBJ2-2, with D possibly being TRBD1 or TRBD2 (5 bases each). Trimming shortened V by 3 bases and J by 0 bases, and 17 bases separated the two germline ends. CDR3 length equals 17 residues. The germline V gene encodes CDR1 DFQATT and CDR2 SNEGSKA (reference sequence). CDR3 sequence: CSASSGSTASNTGELFF. The DNA of the CDR3 is TGCAGTGCTAGCTCAGGGAGTACGGCCTCGAACACCGGGGAGCTGTTTTTT.

This clonotype was counted between two and nine times. The chain carries TRBV29-1 and TRBJ2-1; possibly TRBD2 for D (5 bases). V lost 8 bases to trimming and J lost 8 bases, with 19 bases between them. Germline CDR1 is SQVTM and CDR2 is ANQGSEA. The CDR3 runs 13 residues. CDR3 bases: TGCAGCTTTACGATCACAGCGGTGGATGAGCAGTTCTTC. This encodes CSFTITAVDEQFF.

The sample holds a few counts of this clonotype. The V and J genes are TRBV5-1 and TRBJ2-7; D not resolved. The germline gives CDR1 SGHRS, CDR2 YFSETQ. This CDR3 region has 11 residues. V was clipped by 6 bases and J by 4 bases, with 8 bases between them. DNA for the CDR3: TGCGCCAGCACCGAGGTTTACGAGCAGTACTTC. Translating gives CASTEVYEQYF.

This clonotype was seen more than once but under ten times. J is TRBJ2-1 and V is TRBV11-2; 11 bases line up with TRBD2. V was pared by 3 bases and J by 3 bases, with 1 base of the junction left unmatched. CDR3 length: 15 residues. Germline V lookup: CDR1 SGHAT, CDR2 FQNNGV. CDR3 sequence reads: CASSFSGGVYNEQFF. The CDR3 coding sequence is TGTGCCAGCAGCTTTAGCGGGGGGGTCTACAATGAGCAGTTCTTC. The variable domain in full, completed from reference TRBV11-2 and TRBJ2-1, reads EAGVAQSPRYKIIEKRQSVAFWCNPISGHATLYWYQQILGQGPKLLIQFQNNGVVDDSQLPKDRFSAERLKGVDSTLKIQPAKLEDSAVYLCASSFSGGVYNEQFFGPGTRLTVL.

This clonotype occurred a few times. The chain links TRBV7-6 to TRBJ1-1; 9 bases match TRBD1. The CDR3 runs to 16 residues. Trimming removed 1 base from V and 6 bases from J; junction bases left unmatched: 9. Germline values: CDR1 SGHVS, CDR2 FNYEAQ. The CDR3 protein is CASSLGIGTGTPEAFF. Written as DNA, the CDR3 is TGTGCCAGCAGCTTAGGTATCGGGACAGGGACTCCTGAAGCTTTCTTT. The variable domain in full, completed from reference TRBV7-6 and TRBJ1-1, reads GAGVSQSPRYKVTKRGQDVALRCDPISGHVSLYWYRQALGQGPEFLTYFNYEAQQDKSGLPNDRFSAERPEGSISTLTIQRTEQRDSAMYRCASSLGIGTGTPEAFFGQGTRLTVV.

The chain is built from TRBV20-1 and TRBJ2-1, with D perhaps matching TRBD2 (6 bases). Germline V gives CDR1 DFQATT, CDR2 SNEGSKA (reference sequence). The CDR3 is made up of 13 amino acids. V was shortened by 6 bases and J by 9 bases, with 18 bases between the two germline ends. The CDR3 reads CSARDLLGSEQFF. The CDR3 nucleotides read TGCAGTGCGCGGGACTTACTAGGGAGTGAGCAGTTCTTC.

This clonotype was detected many times. The chain couples TRBV5-1 to TRBJ1-2, with a possible D match to TRBD1 (5 bases). With 4 bases removed from V and 6 bases from J, the gap between germline ends came to 16 bases. The germline gives CDR1 SGHRS, CDR2 YFSETQ. This CDR3 is built from 14 residues. The CDR3 nucleotides read TGCGCCAGCAGCCCTGGGGCGGGTAGGAATGGCTACACCTTC. This encodes CASSPGAGRNGYTF.

This clonotype appeared many times. The chain is built from TRBV12-3 or TRBV12-4 and TRBJ2-1; 11 positions agree with TRBD1. The V and J ends lost 3 bases and 9 bases, in that order; junction bases with no gene match: 10. The CDR3 is made up of 16 amino acids. The CDR3 here is CASSLMGQGVRGEQFF. In nucleotides, the CDR3 is TGTGCCAGCAGTTTGATGGGACAGGGGGTACGTGGTGAGCAGTTCTTC.

The rearrangement links TRBV20-1 to TRBJ1-4; no clear D. V lost 5 bases and J lost 7, with 11 bases in between. The CDR3 contains 12 residues. Per germline, CDR1 DFQATT and CDR2 SNEGSKA (reference sequence). The DNA for the CDR3 is TGCAGTGCTGGGCCCCTAGGTGAAAAACTGTTTTTT. Translating it yields CSAGPLGEKLFF.

CDR3 sequence reads: CATTFKNPPDTQYF. Here the CDR3 DNA reads TGTGCCACCACCTTTAAGAATCCCCCAGATACGCAGTATTTT. V gene TRBV2 combines with J gene TRBJ2-3; D is ambiguous. Germline values: CDR1 SNHLY, CDR2 FYNNEI. This CDR3 region has 14 residues. The V end was cut by 10 bases, the J end by 4 bases, with 18 bases between.

This clonotype showed up many times. The J gene is TRBJ1-5, the V gene TRBV12-3 or TRBV12-4, with 9 bases identical to TRBD1. V dropped 1 base and J dropped 4; count of bases not matched to a gene: 8. This CDR3 has 17 amino acids. The CDR3 bases are TGTGCCAGCAGTTTAGGGGGCCGGGACAGGGTTAATCAGCCCCAGCATTTT. It translates to CASSLGGRDRVNQPQHF.

The chain couples TRBV7-9 to TRBJ2-2; D ambiguous. The CDR3 is made up of 15 amino acids. CDR1 is SEHNR and CDR2 is FQNEAQ in the germline V gene (reference sequence). Trimming shortened V by 8 bases and J by 6 bases, and 19 bases separated the two germline ends. CDR3 sequence reads: CASPLRPPDPGELFF. Written as DNA, the CDR3 is TGTGCCAGCCCACTGCGGCCCCCAGATCCCGGGGAGCTGTTTTTT.